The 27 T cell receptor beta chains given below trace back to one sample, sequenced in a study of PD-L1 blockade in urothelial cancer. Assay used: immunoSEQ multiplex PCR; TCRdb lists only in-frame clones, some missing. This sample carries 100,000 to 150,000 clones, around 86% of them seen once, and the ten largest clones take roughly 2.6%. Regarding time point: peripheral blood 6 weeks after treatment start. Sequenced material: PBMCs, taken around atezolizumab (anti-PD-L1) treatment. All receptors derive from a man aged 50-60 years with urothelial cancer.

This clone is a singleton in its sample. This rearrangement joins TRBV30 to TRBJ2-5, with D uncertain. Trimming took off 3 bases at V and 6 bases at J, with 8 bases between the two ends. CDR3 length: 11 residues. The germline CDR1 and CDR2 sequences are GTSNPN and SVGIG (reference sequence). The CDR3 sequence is CAWSASQTQYF. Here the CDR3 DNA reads TGTGCCTGGAGCGCTAGTCAGACCCAGTACTTC.

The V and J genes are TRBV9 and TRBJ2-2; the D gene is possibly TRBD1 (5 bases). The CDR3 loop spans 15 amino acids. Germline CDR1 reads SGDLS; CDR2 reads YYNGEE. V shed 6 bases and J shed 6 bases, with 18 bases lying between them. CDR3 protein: CASNTDSNGSGELFF. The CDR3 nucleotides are TGTGCCAGCAATACCGACAGTAACGGGTCCGGGGAGCTGTTTTTT. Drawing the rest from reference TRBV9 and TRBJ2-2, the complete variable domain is DSGVTQTPKHLITATGQRVTLRCSPRSGDLSVYWYQQSLDQGLQFLIQYYNGEERAKGNILERFSAQQFPDLHSELNLSSLELGDSALYFCASNTDSNGSGELFFGEGSRLTVL.

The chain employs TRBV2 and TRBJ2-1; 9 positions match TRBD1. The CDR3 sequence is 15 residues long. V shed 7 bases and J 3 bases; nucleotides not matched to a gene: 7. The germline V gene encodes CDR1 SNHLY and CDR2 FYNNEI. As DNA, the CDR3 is TGTGCCAGCACCAAAAGGACAGGGGACTACAATGAGCAGTTCTTC. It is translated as CASTKRTGDYNEQFF.

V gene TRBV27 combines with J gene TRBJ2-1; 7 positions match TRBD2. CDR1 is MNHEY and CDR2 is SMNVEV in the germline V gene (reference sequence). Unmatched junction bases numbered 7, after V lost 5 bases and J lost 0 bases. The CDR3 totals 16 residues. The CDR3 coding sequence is TGTGCCAGCAGTCCTCTAGCGGAAGGCTCCTACAATGAGCAGTTCTTC. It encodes CASSPLAEGSYNEQFF.

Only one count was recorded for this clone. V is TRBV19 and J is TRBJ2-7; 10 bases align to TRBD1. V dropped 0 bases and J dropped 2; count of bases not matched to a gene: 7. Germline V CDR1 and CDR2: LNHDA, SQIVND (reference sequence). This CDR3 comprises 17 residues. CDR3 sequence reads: CASSIEGRGTGAYEQYF. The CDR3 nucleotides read TGTGCCAGTAGTATAGAAGGCCGGGGGACAGGGGCCTACGAGCAGTACTTC.

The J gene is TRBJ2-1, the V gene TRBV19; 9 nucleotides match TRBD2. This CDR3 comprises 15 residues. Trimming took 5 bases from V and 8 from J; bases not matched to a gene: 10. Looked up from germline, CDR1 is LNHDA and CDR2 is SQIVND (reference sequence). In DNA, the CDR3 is TGTGCCAGTAGTGCCTCCCTAGCGGGATTGTATGAGCAGTTCTTC. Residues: CASSASLAGLYEQFF.

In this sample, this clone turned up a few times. The CDR3 loop is CASSPANTGELFF. CDR3 bases: TGTGCCAGCAGTCCCGCGAACACCGGGGAGCTGTTTTTT. V is TRBV7-8 and J is TRBJ2-2; D is unresolved. Germline V gene sequence: CDR1 SGHVS, CDR2 FQNEAQ. Between the trimmed V and J ends, which lost 6 bases and 0 bases, there was a span of 5 bases. The CDR3 covers 13 residues. The complete variable domain, with remaining parts taken from reference TRBV7-8 and TRBJ2-2, reads GAGVSQSPRYKVAKRGQDVALRCDPISGHVSLFWYQQALGQGPEFLTYFQNEAQLDKSGLPSDRFFAERPEGSVSTLKIQRTQQEDSAVYLCASSPANTGELFFGEGSRLTVL.

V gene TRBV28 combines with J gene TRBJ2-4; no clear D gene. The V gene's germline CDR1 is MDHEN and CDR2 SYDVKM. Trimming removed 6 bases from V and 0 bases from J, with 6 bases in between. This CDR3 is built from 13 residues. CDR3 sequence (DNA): TGTGCCAGCAGGGGCCTAGCCAAAAACATTCAGTACTTC. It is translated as CASRGLAKNIQYF.

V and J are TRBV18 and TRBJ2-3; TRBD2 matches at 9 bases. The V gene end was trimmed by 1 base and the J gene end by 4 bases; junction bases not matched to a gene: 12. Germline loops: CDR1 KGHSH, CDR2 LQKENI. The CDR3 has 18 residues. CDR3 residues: CASSPLRSGRRRADTQYF. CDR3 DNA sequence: TGTGCCAGCTCACCACTCAGAAGCGGGAGGCGGAGGGCAGATACGCAGTATTTT.

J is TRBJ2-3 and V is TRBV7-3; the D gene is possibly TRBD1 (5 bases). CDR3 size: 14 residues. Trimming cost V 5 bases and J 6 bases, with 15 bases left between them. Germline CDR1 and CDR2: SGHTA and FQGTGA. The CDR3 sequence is CASSHGEAGDTQYF. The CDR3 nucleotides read TGTGCCAGCAGCCATGGAGAAGCAGGGGATACGCAGTATTTT. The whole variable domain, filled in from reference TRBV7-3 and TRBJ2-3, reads GAGVSQTPSNKVTEKGKYVELRCDPISGHTALYWYRQSLGQGPEFLIYFQGTGAADDSGLPNDRFFAVRPEGSVSTLKIQRTERGDSAVYLCASSHGEAGDTQYFGPGTRLTVL.

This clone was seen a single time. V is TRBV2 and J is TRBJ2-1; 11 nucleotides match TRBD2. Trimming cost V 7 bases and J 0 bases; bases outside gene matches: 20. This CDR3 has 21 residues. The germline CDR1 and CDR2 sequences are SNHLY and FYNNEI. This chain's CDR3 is CASIGRGRGLAGRSSYNEQFF. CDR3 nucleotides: TGTGCCAGCATCGGCAGGGGGCGCGGACTAGCGGGCCGAAGCTCCTACAATGAGCAGTTCTTC.

The CDR3 is CASSRSLGIGEETQYF. CDR3 nucleotides: TGTGCCAGCAGCCGCTCGTTAGGGATCGGGGAAGAGACCCAGTACTTC. The rearrangement links TRBV5-8 to TRBJ2-5; possible D gene TRBD2, 5 bases. V lost 4 bases and J lost 3, with 19 bases in between. This CDR3 spans 16 amino acids. CDR1 is SGHTS and CDR2 is YDEGEE in the germline V gene.

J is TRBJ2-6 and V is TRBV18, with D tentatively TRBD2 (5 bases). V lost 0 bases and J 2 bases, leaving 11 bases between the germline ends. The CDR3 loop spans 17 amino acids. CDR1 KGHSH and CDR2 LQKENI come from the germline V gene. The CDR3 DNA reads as TGTGCCAGCTCACCACCGACTACTACACCTGGGGCCAACGTCCTGACTTTC. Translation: CASSPPTTTPGANVLTF.

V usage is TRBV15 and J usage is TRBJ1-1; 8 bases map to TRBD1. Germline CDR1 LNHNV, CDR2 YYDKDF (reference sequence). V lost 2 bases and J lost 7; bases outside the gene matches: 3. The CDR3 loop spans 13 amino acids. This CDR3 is CATSRRTGFEAFF. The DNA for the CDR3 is TGTGCCACCAGCAGACGGACAGGGTTTGAAGCTTTCTTT.

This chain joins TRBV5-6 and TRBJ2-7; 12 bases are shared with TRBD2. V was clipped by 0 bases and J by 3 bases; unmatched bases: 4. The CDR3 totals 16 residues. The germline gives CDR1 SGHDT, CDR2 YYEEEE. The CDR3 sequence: CASSLAPTSGSYEQYF. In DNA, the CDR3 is TGTGCCAGCAGCTTGGCCCCGACTAGCGGGAGCTACGAGCAGTACTTC.

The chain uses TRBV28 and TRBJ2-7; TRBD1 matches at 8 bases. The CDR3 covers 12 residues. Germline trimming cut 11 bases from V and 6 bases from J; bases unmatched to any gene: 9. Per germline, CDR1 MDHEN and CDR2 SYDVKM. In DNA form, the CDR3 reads TGTGCCTCAACGGGACAGGCCCTCGAGCAGTACTTC. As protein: CASTGQALEQYF. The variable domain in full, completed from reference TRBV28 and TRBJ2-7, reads DVKVTQSSRYLVKRTGEKVFLECVQDMDHENMFWYRQDPGLGLRLIYFSYDVKMKEKGDIPEGYSVSREKKERFSLILESASTNQTSMYLCASTGQALEQYFGPGTRLTVT.

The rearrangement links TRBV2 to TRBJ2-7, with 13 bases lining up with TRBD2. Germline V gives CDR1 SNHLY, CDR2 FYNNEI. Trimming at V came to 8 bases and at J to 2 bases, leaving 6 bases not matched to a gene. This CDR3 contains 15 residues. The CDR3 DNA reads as TGTGCCAGCCGCGGACTAGCGGGAGCGGCCTACGAGCAGTACTTC. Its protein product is CASRGLAGAAYEQYF.

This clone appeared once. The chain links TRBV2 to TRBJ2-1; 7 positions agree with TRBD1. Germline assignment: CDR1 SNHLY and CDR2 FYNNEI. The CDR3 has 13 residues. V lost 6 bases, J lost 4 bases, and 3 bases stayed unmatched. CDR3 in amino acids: CASSQGQYNEQFF. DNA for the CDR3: TGTGCCAGCAGCCAGGGACAGTACAATGAGCAGTTCTTC.

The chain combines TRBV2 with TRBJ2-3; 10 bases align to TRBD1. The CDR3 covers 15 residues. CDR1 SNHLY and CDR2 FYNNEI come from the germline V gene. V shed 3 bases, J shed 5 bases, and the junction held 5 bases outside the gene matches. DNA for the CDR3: TGTGCCAGCAGTGACTTGGGACAGGGGTTAGATACGCAGTATTTT. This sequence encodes CASSDLGQGLDTQYF.

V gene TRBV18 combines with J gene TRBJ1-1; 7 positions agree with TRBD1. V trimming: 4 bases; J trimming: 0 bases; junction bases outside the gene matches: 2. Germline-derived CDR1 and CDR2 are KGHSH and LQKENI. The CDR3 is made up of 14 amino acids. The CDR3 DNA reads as TGTGCCAGCTCACGACAGGGAGTGAACACTGAAGCTTTCTTT. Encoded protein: CASSRQGVNTEAFF.

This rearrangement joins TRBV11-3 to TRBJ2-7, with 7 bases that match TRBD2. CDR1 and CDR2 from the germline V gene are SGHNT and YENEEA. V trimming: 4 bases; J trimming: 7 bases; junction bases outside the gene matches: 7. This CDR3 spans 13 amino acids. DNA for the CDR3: TGTGCCAGCAGCTCGGGAGGTGGGGGTGAGCAGTACTTC. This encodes CASSSGGGGEQYF.

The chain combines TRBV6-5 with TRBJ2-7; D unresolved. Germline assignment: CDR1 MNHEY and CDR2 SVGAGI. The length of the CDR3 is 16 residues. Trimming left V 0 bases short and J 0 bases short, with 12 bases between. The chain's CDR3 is CASSYSVAASSYEQYF. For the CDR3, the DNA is TGTGCCAGCAGTTACTCGGTGGCGGCAAGCTCCTACGAGCAGTACTTC.

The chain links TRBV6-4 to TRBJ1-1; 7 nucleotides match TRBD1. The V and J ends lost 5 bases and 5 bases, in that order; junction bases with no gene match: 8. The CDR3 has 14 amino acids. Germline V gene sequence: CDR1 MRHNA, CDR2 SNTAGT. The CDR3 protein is CASSRSRGRTEAFF. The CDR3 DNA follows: TGTGCCAGCAGTCGGTCCAGGGGGAGGACTGAAGCTTTCTTT.

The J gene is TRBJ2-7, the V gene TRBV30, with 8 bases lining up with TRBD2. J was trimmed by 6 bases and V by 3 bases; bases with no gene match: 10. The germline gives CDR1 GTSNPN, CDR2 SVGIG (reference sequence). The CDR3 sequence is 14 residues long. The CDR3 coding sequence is TGTGCCTGGAGGCTATCGGGAGGGCCGGGCGAGCAGTACTTC. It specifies CAWRLSGGPGEQYF. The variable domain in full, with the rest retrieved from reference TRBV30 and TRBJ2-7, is SQTIHQWPATLVQPVGSPLSLECTVEGTSNPNLYWYRQAAGRGLQLLFYSVGIGQISSEVPQNLSASRPQDRQFILSSKKLLLSDSGFYLCAWRLSGGPGEQYFGPGTRLTVT.

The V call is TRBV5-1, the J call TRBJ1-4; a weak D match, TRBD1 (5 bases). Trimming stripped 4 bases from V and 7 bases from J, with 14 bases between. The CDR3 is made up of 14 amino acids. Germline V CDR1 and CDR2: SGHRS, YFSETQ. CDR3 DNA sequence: TGCGCCAGCAGCATAACGGCAGGGTCTGAAAAACTGTTTTTT. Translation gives CASSITAGSEKLFF.

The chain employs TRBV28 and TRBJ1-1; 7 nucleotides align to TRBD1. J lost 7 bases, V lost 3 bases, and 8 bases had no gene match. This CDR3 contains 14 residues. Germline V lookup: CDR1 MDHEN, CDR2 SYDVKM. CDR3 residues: CASSLRQGSGEAFF. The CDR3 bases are TGTGCCAGCAGTTTGCGACAGGGCTCAGGTGAAGCTTTCTTT.

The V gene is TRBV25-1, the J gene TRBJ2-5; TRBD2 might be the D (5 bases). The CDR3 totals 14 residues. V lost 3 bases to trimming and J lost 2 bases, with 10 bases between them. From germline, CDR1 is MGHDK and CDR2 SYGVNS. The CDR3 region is CASSDDAGQETQYF. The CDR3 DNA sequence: TGTGCCAGCAGTGACGACGCGGGTCAAGAGACCCAGTACTTC.